The 27 T cell receptor beta chains below all came from one sample that was sequenced in a study of a mutant IDH1 vaccine in newly diagnosed glioma. No antigen has been assigned to these receptors. Some clones are missing from TCRdb's copy, which holds only in-frame ones; the method was immunoSEQ multiplex PCR. This sample has fewer than 60,000 clones, with less than 70% found just once. Time point reported: week 47, end of study. The content of each vaccine dose was 300 ug of mutant IDH1 20-mer peptide, and topical imiquimod accompanied it. Source: peripheral blood mononuclear cells (PBMCs), taken from a glioma patient whose treatment included an IDH1 peptide vaccine. Receptor source: a man aged 40-50 years with glioma. Some clones in this sample may be carry-over from other donors' samples.

This clone was recorded once. The rearrangement joins TRBV4-1 to TRBJ1-1; D uncertain. CDR3 length: 14 residues. V was shortened by 5 bases and J by 0 bases, with 10 bases between the two germline ends. Germline CDR1 is MGHRA and CDR2 is YSYEKL. For the CDR3, the DNA is TGCGCCAGCAGCGAGGCCTGGATGAACACTGAAGCTTTCTTT. Translating gives CASSEAWMNTEAFF.

The rearrangement links TRBV12-5 to TRBJ1-4; perhaps TRBD1 as D (5 bases). Trimming removed 1 base at V and 5 bases at J, with 11 bases between. CDR1 is LGHNT, CDR2 FRNRAP, per germline. The CDR3 has 15 amino acids. CDR3 amino acids: CASGLGDGGNEKLFF. The CDR3 DNA reads TGTGCTAGTGGTTTGGGGGACGGTGGAAATGAAAAACTGTTTTTT.

The chain links TRBV5-5 to TRBJ2-5, with D perhaps TRBD1 (6 bases). This CDR3 has 15 residues. Germline CDR1 and CDR2: SGHKS and YYEKEE (reference sequence). The V and J ends lost 4 bases and 5 bases respectively, with 18 bases between them. This CDR3 is CASSPRYGGVETQYF. The CDR3 DNA reads as TGTGCCAGCAGCCCAAGATATGGGGGCGTCGAGACCCAGTACTTC. The whole variable domain, remainder taken from reference TRBV5-5 and TRBJ2-5, is DAGVTQSPTHLIKTRGQQVTLRCSPISGHKSVSWYQQVLGQGPQFIFQYYEKEERGRGNFPDRFSARQFPNYSSELNVNALLLGDSALYLCASSPRYGGVETQYFGPGTRLLVL.

A few counts support this clone. CDR3 sequence (DNA): TGTGCCAGCAGCTTACTTCCTAGCGGGGGGGCCAGAGAGCAGTTCTTC. It codes for CASSLLPSGGAREQFF. The chain recombines TRBV13 with TRBJ2-1, with 12 bases aligning to TRBD2. With 2 bases clipped from V and 10 bases from J, the junction kept 9 bases outside the gene matches. CDR1 is PRHDT, CDR2 FYEKMQ, per germline (reference sequence). The CDR3 is 16 amino acids.

This clone showed up just a few times. The CDR3 DNA follows: TGTGCCAGCAGTCCGACAGGGAACACTGAAGCTTTCTTT. Its protein is CASSPTGNTEAFF. The V and J genes are TRBV6-4 and TRBJ1-1, with D possibly being TRBD1 (6 bases). V lost 5 bases and J 1 base, leaving 8 bases between the germline ends. The germline CDR1 and CDR2 sequences are MRHNA and SNTAGT. There are 13 residues in the CDR3.

The chain employs TRBV18 and TRBJ1-4, with 7 bases identical to TRBD1. CDR3 length equals 15 residues. V trimming: 1 base; J trimming: 7 bases; junction bases outside the gene matches: 6. In germline, CDR1 is KGHSH, CDR2 LQKENI. Here the CDR3 DNA reads TGTGCCAGCTCACCACGACAGGGTTTCGGTGAAAAACTGTTTTTT. Its protein is CASSPRQGFGEKLFF.

The chain has TRBV19 and TRBJ1-1; 8 bases fit TRBD1. V dropped 3 bases and J dropped 10; count of bases not matched to a gene: 7. CDR3 length: 13 residues. CDR1 and CDR2 (germline): LNHDA, SQIVND (reference sequence). Here the CDR3 reads CASSITQGAGAFF. The DNA for the CDR3 is TGTGCCAGTAGTATTACCCAGGGGGCAGGAGCTTTCTTT.

This CDR3 reads CASSSRTSATNEKLFF. The DNA for the CDR3 is TGTGCCAGCAGCTCCCGAACATCCGCAACTAATGAAAAACTGTTTTTT. This chain connects TRBV7-9 to TRBJ1-4, with D unresolved. CDR3 length: 16 amino acids. Germline V lookup: CDR1 SEHNR, CDR2 FQNEAQ (reference sequence). Trimming cost V 4 bases and J 0 bases, with 12 bases left between them.

This clone was seen a single time. This chain uses TRBV2 with TRBJ2-5, with TRBD2 as a possible D gene (6 bases). This CDR3 spans 15 amino acids. V was pared by 6 bases and J by 1 base, with 15 bases between. Germline V gives CDR1 SNHLY, CDR2 FYNNEI. The CDR3 loop is CASRQGGISQETQYF. The CDR3, as DNA: TGTGCCAGCAGACAAGGCGGGATTTCCCAAGAGACCCAGTACTTC.

There are a few counts of this clone. V gene TRBV30 combines with J gene TRBJ1-3; D may be TRBD1 (5 bases). CDR3 length equals 15 residues. Trimming cost V 3 bases and J 4 bases, with 16 bases left between them. CDR1 and CDR2 from the germline V gene are GTSNPN and SVGIG (reference sequence). DNA of the CDR3: TGTGCCTGGAGGGGACCTTCGGCATTCGGAAACACCATATATTTT. This gives the protein CAWRGPSAFGNTIYF.

This clone has just a few counts. The genes are TRBV5-1 and TRBJ2-7, with 7 bases lining up with TRBD1. Trimming took 6 bases from V and 2 from J; bases not matched to a gene: 8. CDR3 length: 14 amino acids. CDR1 and CDR2 (germline): SGHRS, YFSETQ. The CDR3 nucleotides read TGCGCCAGCACCCCCCTCCAGGGGGCCTACGAGCAGTACTTC. Translating gives CASTPLQGAYEQYF.

This clone was picked up a small number of times. This chain uses TRBV30 with TRBJ2-2; 8 bases fit TRBD2. CDR3 length equals 16 residues. V shed 5 bases, J shed 1 base, and the junction held 9 bases outside the gene matches. Germline V gives CDR1 GTSNPN, CDR2 SVGIG (reference sequence). The CDR3 reads CAWSQQRGKNTGELFF. In nucleotides, the CDR3 is TGTGCCTGGTCTCAGCAGCGGGGGAAGAACACCGGGGAGCTGTTTTTT.

In this sample, this clone turned up a few times. The gene calls are TRBV6-6 and TRBJ2-2; no reliable D call. CDR3 length: 14 residues. Germline-derived CDR1 and CDR2 are MNHNY and SVGAGI (reference sequence). The ends were cut back, 2 bases at V and 1 base at J, with 5 bases in the middle. CDR3 residues: CASSYGVNTGELFF. CDR3 nucleotides: TGTGCCAGCAGTTACGGGGTGAACACCGGGGAGCTGTTTTTT.

This chain connects TRBV29-1 to TRBJ2-1; tentative D call: TRBD1 (6 bases). This CDR3 comprises 14 residues. With 1 base removed from V and 8 bases from J, the gap between germline ends came to 15 bases. Germline CDR1 reads SQVTM; CDR2 reads ANQGSEA. CDR3 protein: CSVEGDTVGDEQFF. The CDR3 region has the DNA TGCAGCGTTGAAGGGGACACGGTGGGCGATGAGCAGTTCTTC.

This chain uses TRBV5-6 with TRBJ2-1, with 10 bases that match TRBD2. Per the germline V gene, CDR1 is SGHDT and CDR2 is YYEEEE. The CDR3 spans 16 residues. V shed 2 bases, J shed 10 bases, and the junction held 12 bases outside the gene matches. The CDR3 loop reads CASSFETSGARGEQFF. The CDR3 coding sequence is TGTGCCAGCAGCTTCGAAACTAGCGGGGCCCGGGGGGAGCAGTTCTTC.

The chain combines TRBV13 with TRBJ2-3; 10 bases are a match to TRBD1. The CDR3 sequence is 16 residues long. The junction had 9 bases not matched to a gene; V was cut back by 5 bases and J by 4 bases. Germline V gene sequence: CDR1 PRHDT, CDR2 FYEKMQ (reference sequence). This chain's CDR3 is CASSPGTGVLPDTQYF. The CDR3 DNA is TGTGCCAGCAGCCCTGGGACAGGGGTCCTCCCAGATACGCAGTATTTT. The entire variable domain, with the rest obtained from reference TRBV13 and TRBJ2-3, is as follows: AAGVIQSPRHLIKEKRETATLKCYPIPRHDTVYWYQQGPGQDPQFLISFYEKMQSDKGSIPDRFSAQQFSDYHSELNMSSLELGDSALYFCASSPGTGVLPDTQYFGPGTRLTVL.

The sample holds one count of this clone. The V gene is TRBV5-6, the J gene TRBJ2-7; 11 bases line up with TRBD1. The CDR3 runs 16 residues. Unmatched junction bases numbered 6, after V lost 4 bases and J lost 0 bases. Per germline, CDR1 SGHDT and CDR2 YYEEEE. The CDR3 protein is CASSGQGAPLSYEQYF. In DNA, the CDR3 is TGTGCCAGCAGCGGACAGGGGGCCCCCCTCTCCTACGAGCAGTACTTC.

The V call is TRBV6-6, the J call TRBJ2-7; D gene uncertain. Trimming took off 5 bases at V and 2 bases at J, with 16 bases between the two ends. Germline lookup yields CDR1 MNHNY and CDR2 SVGAGI (reference sequence). This CDR3 comprises 15 residues. The CDR3 sequence: CASSTPDRNTYEQYF. DNA of the CDR3: TGTGCCAGCAGTACCCCTGACCGAAACACCTACGAGCAGTACTTC.

CDR3 bases: TGTGCCAGCAGCTCAAACAGAGACACTGAAGCTTTCTTT. This gives the protein CASSSNRDTEAFF. The chain couples TRBV7-7 to TRBJ1-1; no clear D. The CDR3 is 13 residues long. Trimming left V 4 bases short and J 3 bases short, with 9 bases between. CDR1 is SSHAT, CDR2 FNYEAQ, per germline (reference sequence).

CDR3 DNA: TGTGCCAGCAACCCCATTATGTGGAGAAACACCATATATTTT. Amino acids: CASNPIMWRNTIYF. The rearrangement uses TRBV6-1 and TRBJ1-3; D gene uncertain. Trimming stripped 7 bases from V and 5 bases from J, with 15 bases between. The CDR3 extends over 14 amino acids. Germline V gene sequence: CDR1 MNHNS, CDR2 SASEGT.

The rearrangement uses TRBV5-4 and TRBJ2-7; 9 bases match TRBD1. This CDR3 is 15 amino acids long. Trimming at V came to 9 bases and at J to 5 bases, leaving 15 bases not matched to a gene. The germline V gene has CDR1 SGHNT and CDR2 YYREEE (reference sequence). The CDR3, as DNA: TGTGCCACCCAACCCCATGGACAGGGGTCCCACGAGCAGTACTTC. Encoded protein: CATQPHGQGSHEQYF.

The chain employs TRBV15 and TRBJ2-3; the D is unclear. Trimming shortened V by 3 bases and J by 5 bases, and 9 bases separated the two germline ends. The length of the CDR3 is 13 residues. CDR1 and CDR2 (germline): LNHNV, YYDKDF (reference sequence). This chain's CDR3 is CATSRYRQDTQYF. Written as DNA, the CDR3 is TGTGCCACCAGCAGGTACCGACAAGATACGCAGTATTTT.

The rearrangement joins TRBV9 to TRBJ2-1; 14 bases align to TRBD2. This CDR3 region has 16 residues. Trimming at V came to 0 bases and at J to 7 bases, leaving 3 bases not matched to a gene. Germline loops: CDR1 SGDLS, CDR2 YYNGEE. The CDR3 sequence is CASSVGLAGGPNEQFF. The CDR3 bases are TGTGCCAGCAGCGTAGGACTAGCGGGGGGGCCGAATGAGCAGTTCTTC.

This clone appeared a few times. J is TRBJ2-2 and V is TRBV7-9; D may be TRBD1 (6 bases). Germline V gene lookup returns CDR1 SEHNR and CDR2 FQNEAQ (reference sequence). V was clipped by 1 base and J by 6 bases, with 15 bases between them. The length of the CDR3 is 16 residues. The CDR3 nucleotides read TGTGCCAGCAGCTTAGGGGGCGCAGGGGCGGCCGGGGAGCTGTTTTTT. Protein product: CASSLGGAGAAGELFF.

V gene TRBV6-1 combines with J gene TRBJ2-7, with 7 bases fitting TRBD1. J was trimmed by 2 bases and V by 2 bases; bases with no gene match: 3. CDR1 and CDR2 (germline): MNHNS, SASEGT. The CDR3 is 14 amino acids. The CDR3 region has the DNA TGTGCCAGCAGTGAAAGGGGGCCGACCTACGAGCAGTACTTC. Its translation: CASSERGPTYEQYF.

The J gene is TRBJ1-1, the V gene TRBV6-6, with D possibly being TRBD1 (5 bases). Germline V gives CDR1 MNHNY, CDR2 SVGAGI (reference sequence). The CDR3 consists of 16 residues. V was shortened by 5 bases and J by 8 bases, with 24 bases between the two germline ends. The chain's CDR3 is CASSTTPGGPKSEAFF. CDR3 in DNA: TGTGCCAGCAGTACCACCCCGGGGGGACCCAAAAGCGAAGCTTTCTTT.

This clone was seen a handful of times. The CDR3 DNA reads as TGTGCCAGCTCACCCACAGGGGCAGCTAACTATGGCTACACCTTC. As protein: CASSPTGAANYGYTF. This chain connects TRBV18 to TRBJ1-2, with 7 bases that match TRBD1. CDR3 size: 15 residues. The V segment lost 3 bases and the J segment 0 bases; nucleotides outside the gene matches: 4. Germline CDR1 and CDR2: KGHSH and LQKENI.